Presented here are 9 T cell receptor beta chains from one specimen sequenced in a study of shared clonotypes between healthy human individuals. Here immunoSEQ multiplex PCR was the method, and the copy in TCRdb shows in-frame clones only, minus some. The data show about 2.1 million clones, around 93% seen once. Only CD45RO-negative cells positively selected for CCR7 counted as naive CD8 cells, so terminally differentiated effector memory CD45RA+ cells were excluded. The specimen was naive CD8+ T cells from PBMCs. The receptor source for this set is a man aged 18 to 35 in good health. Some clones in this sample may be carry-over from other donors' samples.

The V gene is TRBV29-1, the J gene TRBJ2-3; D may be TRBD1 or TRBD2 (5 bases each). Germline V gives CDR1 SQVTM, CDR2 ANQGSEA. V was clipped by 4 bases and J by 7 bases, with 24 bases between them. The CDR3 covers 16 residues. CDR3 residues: CSVVGTYSGASNTQYF. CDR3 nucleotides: TGCAGCGTTGTGGGGACCTATTCCGGGGCGTCGAATACGCAGTATTTT.

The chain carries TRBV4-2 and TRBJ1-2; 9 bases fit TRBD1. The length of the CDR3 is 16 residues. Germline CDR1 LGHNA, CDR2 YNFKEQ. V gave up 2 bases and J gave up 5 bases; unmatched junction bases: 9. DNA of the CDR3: TGTGCCAGCAGCCAATCACTAACCGGGACAGGGTATGGCTACACCTTC. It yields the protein CASSQSLTGTGYGYTF.

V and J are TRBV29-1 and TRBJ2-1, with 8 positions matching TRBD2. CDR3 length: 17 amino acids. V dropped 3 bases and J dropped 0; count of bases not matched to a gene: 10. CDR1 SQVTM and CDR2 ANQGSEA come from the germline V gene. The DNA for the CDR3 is TGCAGCGTTGACGGGTTACTAGCGGCCTTCTCCTACAATGAGCAGTTCTTC. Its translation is CSVDGLLAAFSYNEQFF.

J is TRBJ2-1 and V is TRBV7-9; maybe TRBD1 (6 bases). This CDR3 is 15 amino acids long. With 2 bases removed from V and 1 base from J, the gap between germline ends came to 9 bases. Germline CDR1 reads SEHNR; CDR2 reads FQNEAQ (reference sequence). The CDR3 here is CASSLHQGSYNEQFF. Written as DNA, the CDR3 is TGTGCCAGCAGCTTACACCAGGGGTCCTACAATGAGCAGTTCTTC.

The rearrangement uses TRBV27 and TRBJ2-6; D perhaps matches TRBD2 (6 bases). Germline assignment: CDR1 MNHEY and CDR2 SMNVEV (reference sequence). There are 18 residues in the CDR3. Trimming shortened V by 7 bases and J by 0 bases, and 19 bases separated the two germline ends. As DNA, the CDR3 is TGTGCCAGCAAGGGGATGGGAGGACCGAACTCTGGGGCCAACGTCCTGACTTTC. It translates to CASKGMGGPNSGANVLTF.

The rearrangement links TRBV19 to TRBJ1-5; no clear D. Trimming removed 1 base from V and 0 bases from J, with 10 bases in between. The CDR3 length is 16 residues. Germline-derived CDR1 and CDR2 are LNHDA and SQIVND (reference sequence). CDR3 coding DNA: TGTGCCAGTAGTATAGTCCTCACACTTAGCAATCAGCCCCAGCATTTT. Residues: CASSIVLTLSNQPQHF.

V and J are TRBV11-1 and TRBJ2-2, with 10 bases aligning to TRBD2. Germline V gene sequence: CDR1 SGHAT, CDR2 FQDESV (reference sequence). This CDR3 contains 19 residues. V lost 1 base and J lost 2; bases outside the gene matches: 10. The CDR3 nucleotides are TGTGCCAGCAGCTTAGTCCTAGCGGGAGAGGACTTAAACACCGGGGAGCTGTTTTTT. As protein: CASSLVLAGEDLNTGELFF.

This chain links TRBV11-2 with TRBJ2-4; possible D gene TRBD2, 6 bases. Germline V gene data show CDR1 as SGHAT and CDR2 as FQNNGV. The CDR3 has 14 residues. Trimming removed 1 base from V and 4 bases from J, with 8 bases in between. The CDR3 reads CASSLVGRKNIQYF. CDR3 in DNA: TGTGCCAGCAGCTTAGTTGGGAGGAAAAACATTCAGTACTTC.

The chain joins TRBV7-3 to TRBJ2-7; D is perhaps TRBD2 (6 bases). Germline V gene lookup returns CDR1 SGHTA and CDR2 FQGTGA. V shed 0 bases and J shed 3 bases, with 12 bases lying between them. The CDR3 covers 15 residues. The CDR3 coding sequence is TGTGCCAGCAGCTTAACATCCGGGAGCGACTACGAGCAGTACTTC. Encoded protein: CASSLTSGSDYEQYF.